The 21 T cell receptor beta chains below come from one sample, sequenced in a study of blood T cells in healthy people across ages (dated by TCRdb to the mid-2010s). Receptor amplification or capture employed 5' RACE. TCRdb shows the sequencer as Illumina HiSeq 2500. A second 7 to 11 cycle PCR used a sample-barcoded 5' primer and a J-beta primer mix. In TCRdb, the public reads were trimmed at Q25 with fastp and aligned with MiXCR, with productive beta chains retained. Merged by CDR3 protein, the rows form single entries marked with the most common genes and DNA. This sample lists over 1,500,000 distinct CDR3 sequences; approximately 50% were detected once. The ten largest clones capture roughly 2% of the sample. Sequencing was performed on blood. These receptors all come from a woman aged 40 to 49 in good health.

This clonotype was seen more than once but under ten times. This chain joins TRBV6-5 and TRBJ2-1, with 7 bases matching TRBD1. CDR1 is MNHEY, CDR2 SVGAGI, per germline. The J segment lost 4 bases and the V segment lost 6 bases, leaving 9 bases of the junction unmatched. The CDR3 is made up of 15 amino acids. The chain's CDR3 is CASRSDRVKYNEQFF. CDR3 coding DNA: TGTGCCAGCAGGAGCGACAGGGTGAAGTACAATGAGCAGTTCTTC.

V usage is TRBV25-1 and J usage is TRBJ2-1, with 9 bases lining up with TRBD2. The CDR3 runs to 17 residues. Losses at the gene ends were 3 bases for V and 3 bases for J; bases not matched to a gene: 9. CDR1 is MGHDK, CDR2 SYGVNS, per germline. The DNA of the CDR3 is TGTGCCAGCAGTGAGTCGACTAGCGGAGGAATCTACAATGAGCAGTTCTTC. This sequence encodes CASSESTSGGIYNEQFF.

V gene TRBV3-1 combines with J gene TRBJ2-7, with 12 positions matching TRBD1. The CDR3 is made up of 17 amino acids. V lost 0 bases to trimming and J lost 7 bases; unmatched junction nucleotides: 10. The germline V gene has CDR1 LGHDT and CDR2 YNNKEL (reference sequence). The CDR3 protein is CASSQDLVGQGAREQYF. The CDR3 DNA is TGTGCCAGCAGCCAAGATCTTGTGGGACAGGGGGCGAGGGAGCAGTACTTC.

J is TRBJ2-7 and V is TRBV28; D may correspond to TRBD1 or TRBD2 (5 bases each). Germline V gene sequence: CDR1 MDHEN, CDR2 SYDVKM. CDR3 length equals 13 residues. Trimming shortened V by 7 bases and J by 9 bases, and 19 bases separated the two germline ends. The CDR3: CASIRSLGESQYF. The CDR3, as DNA: TGTGCCAGCATCCGATCCTTGGGGGAATCGCAGTACTTC.

This clonotype was seen a few times. J is TRBJ2-1 and V is TRBV5-1; the match to TRBD2 covers 7 bases. Germline V gene lookup returns CDR1 SGHRS and CDR2 YFSETQ. The CDR3 runs 15 residues. The trim removed 6 bases at V and 2 bases at J, leaving 8 bases unmatched. CDR3 bases: TGCGCCAGCAATGTCGAGCGGGGTCCCTACAATGAGCAGTTCTTC. It encodes CASNVERGPYNEQFF.

The V call is TRBV27, the J call TRBJ2-1, with 12 bases fitting TRBD2. The J segment lost 4 bases and the V segment lost 5 bases, leaving 9 bases of the junction unmatched. Germline CDR1 is MNHEY and CDR2 is SMNVEV (reference sequence). This CDR3 spans 17 amino acids. CDR3 protein: CASSPLPGLAGYNEQFF. Here the CDR3 DNA reads TGTGCCAGCAGTCCCCTCCCGGGACTAGCGGGTTACAATGAGCAGTTCTTC.

This clonotype was counted only a few times. CDR3 sequence (DNA): TGTGCCACCAGCAGGGCCACAGGGAAACCTAGCAATCAGCCCCAGCATTTT. Protein: CATSRATGKPSNQPQHF. The V and J genes are TRBV15 and TRBJ1-5; TRBD1 might be the D (6 bases). CDR3 size: 17 residues. Trimming removed 3 bases from V and 0 bases from J, with 15 bases in between. Germline V gene data show CDR1 as LNHNV and CDR2 as YYDKDF (reference sequence).

The CDR3: CASSQGRGGKSAKGYTF. The CDR3 DNA reads as TGTGCCAGCAGCCAGGGGCGGGGAGGAAAGTCGGCCAAAGGCTACACCTTC. The chain couples TRBV7-9 to TRBJ1-2; D is possibly TRBD1 (6 bases). The CDR3 is 17 residues long. Between the trimmed V and J ends, which lost 5 bases and 8 bases, there was a span of 27 bases. CDR1 is SEHNR, CDR2 FQNEAQ, per germline (reference sequence).

The chain combines TRBV28 with TRBJ2-1; D may match TRBD1 or TRBD2 (7 bases each). V was trimmed by 5 bases and J by 1 base, leaving 15 bases between them. Germline assignment: CDR1 MDHEN and CDR2 SYDVKM. This CDR3 comprises 16 residues. CDR3 region: CASSLPGGESYNEQFF. The CDR3 DNA reads as TGTGCCAGCAGTCTACCAGGGGGGGAGTCCTACAATGAGCAGTTCTTC.

This chain uses TRBV10-3 with TRBJ1-5, with D possibly matching TRBD1 (6 bases). Germline V gene sequence: CDR1 ENHRY, CDR2 SYGVKD. The germline V and J ends were trimmed by 4 bases and 2 bases, with 12 bases remaining between them. The CDR3 length is 15 residues. CDR3 DNA sequence: TGTGCCATCAGTGGGGGGGGGGCAGGCAATCAGCCCCAGCATTTT. This sequence encodes CAISGGGAGNQPQHF.

This chain uses TRBV4-2 with TRBJ2-1, with D possibly matching TRBD2 (7 bases). The germline V gene encodes CDR1 LGHNA and CDR2 YNFKEQ. Trimming removed 1 base at V and 1 base at J, with 14 bases between. The CDR3 runs 17 residues. The CDR3 loop is CASSQGVAGASYNEQFF. The CDR3, as DNA: TGTGCCAGCAGCCAAGGTGTCGCGGGGGCATCCTACAATGAGCAGTTCTTC.

The CDR3 sequence is CASTGRATYNSPLHF. The CDR3 DNA is TGTGCCTCCACCGGACGGGCGACCTATAATTCACCCCTCCACTTT. The V and J genes are TRBV6-5 and TRBJ1-6; D is uncertain. The CDR3 totals 15 residues. Germline CDR1 MNHEY, CDR2 SVGAGI. V lost 11 bases and J lost 2, with 16 bases in between.

V usage is TRBV28 and J usage is TRBJ1-1; D possibly corresponds to TRBD1 (6 bases). Trimming shortened V by 4 bases and J by 1 base, and 16 bases separated the two germline ends. Per the germline V gene, CDR1 is MDHEN and CDR2 is SYDVKM. This CDR3 region has 16 residues. Written as DNA, the CDR3 is TGTGCCAGCAGTTGGCCGGCGACGACAGGGAACACTGAAGCTTTCTTT. It specifies CASSWPATTGNTEAFF.

In its sample, this clonotype was seen a few times. The chain uses TRBV11-2 and TRBJ1-2; the D gene is possibly TRBD1 (6 bases). The length of the CDR3 is 16 residues. Per germline, CDR1 SGHAT and CDR2 FQNNGV. Trimming took off 2 bases at V and 4 bases at J, with 17 bases between the two ends. The CDR3: CASSLSIGGDIYGYTF. The DNA of the CDR3 is TGTGCCAGCAGCTTATCCATCGGGGGCGATATCTATGGCTACACCTTC.

The rearrangement joins TRBV4-2 to TRBJ1-6; a possible D gene is TRBD1 (5 bases). V was pared by 2 bases and J by 4 bases, with 12 bases between. This CDR3 comprises 16 residues. Germline V CDR1 and CDR2: LGHNA, YNFKEQ. The CDR3 loop is CASSQSGTHYNSPLHF. In nucleotides, the CDR3 is TGTGCCAGCAGCCAATCCGGGACGCATTATAATTCACCCCTCCACTTT.

V usage is TRBV5-4 and J usage is TRBJ2-7; no definite D call. The closer fit of TRBJ2-4 to the DNA end suggests the J call may be wrong. This CDR3 region has 14 residues. CDR1 and CDR2 from the germline V gene are SGHNT and YYREEE (reference sequence). This CDR3 is CASSSDLSSNIQYF. The DNA for the CDR3 is TGTGCCAGCAGCTCGGACCTAAGTTCGAACATTCAGTACTTC.

The rearrangement joins TRBV6-1 to TRBJ2-6, with unresolved D. Looked up from germline, CDR1 is MNHNS and CDR2 is SASEGT. The CDR3 extends over 15 amino acids. V was cut by 10 bases and J by 1 base, with 14 bases left in between. In DNA, the CDR3 is TGTGCCATCGGCCTCGAAGGGTCTGGGGCCAACGTCCTGACTTTC. It specifies CAIGLEGSGANVLTF.

The chain recombines TRBV24-1 with TRBJ2-3; 10 bases agree with TRBD2. CDR3 length: 16 residues. V shed 4 bases and J 3 bases; nucleotides not matched to a gene: 6. Germline-derived CDR1 and CDR2 are KGHDR and SFDVKD. For the CDR3, the DNA is TGTGCCACCAGTGACCCTACTAGCGGGGAGACAGATACGCAGTATTTT. Encoded protein: CATSDPTSGETDTQYF.

This chain uses TRBV11-3 with TRBJ2-1, with TRBD1 matching over 9 bases. J gave up 9 bases and V 5 bases, and 11 bases lay outside the gene matches. CDR1 SGHNT and CDR2 YENEEA come from the germline V gene. The CDR3 has 15 residues. The CDR3 loop is CASSPDGDRESEQFF. The CDR3 DNA reads TGTGCCAGCAGCCCCGACGGGGACAGGGAGAGTGAGCAGTTCTTC. The variable domain in full, completed from reference TRBV11-3 and TRBJ2-1, reads EAGVVQSPRYKIIEKKQPVAFWCNPISGHNTLYWYLQNLGQGPELLIRYENEEAVDDSQLPKDRFSAERLKGVDSTLKIQPAELGDSAVYLCASSPDGDRESEQFFGPGTRLTVL.

This clonotype has more than one count but fewer than ten. This chain uses TRBV20-1 with TRBJ2-5; 8 bases align to TRBD2. V gave up 5 bases and J gave up 5 bases; unmatched junction bases: 10. CDR1 and CDR2 from the germline V gene are DFQATT and SNEGSKA (reference sequence). The CDR3 is 14 amino acids. In nucleotides, the CDR3 is TGCAGTGCTGGGGAGCGACTAGCGTACGAGACCCAGTACTTC. Its translation is CSAGERLAYETQYF.

The CDR3 protein is CASSQGLTGNYGYTF. The CDR3 DNA reads as TGTGCCAGCAGCCAAGGTTTAACAGGAAACTATGGCTACACCTTC. The chain joins TRBV4-2 to TRBJ1-2, with D tentatively TRBD1 (5 bases). Trimming took off 1 base at V and 2 bases at J, with 11 bases between the two ends. The CDR3 length is 15 residues. Germline V lookup: CDR1 LGHNA, CDR2 YNFKEQ.